This T cell receptor beta chain emerged from a study of blood T cell repertoires in COVID-19. This clone has only one observation. The assay was immunoSEQ multiplex PCR, and TCRdb's table has in-frame clones only and misses some. The table shows approximately 150,000 clones, with over 80% occurring only once. The ends lost 2 bases at V and 5 bases at J; junction bases unmatched: 11. The CDR3 contains 17 residues. The V gene's germline CDR1 is SGHVS and CDR2 FQNEAQ. The sequencing sample was made of PBMCs or T cells enriched from blood (not recorded which). This TCR derives from a man between 65 and 80 years old who had been exposed to COVID-19. The chain carries TRBV7-8 and TRBJ2-3; 9 bases agree with TRBD2. Written as DNA, the CDR3 is TGTGCCAGCAGCTTATGGCTAGCGGGAATCCGTGGAGATACGCAGTATTTT. The encoded protein is CASSLWLAGIRGDTQYF.